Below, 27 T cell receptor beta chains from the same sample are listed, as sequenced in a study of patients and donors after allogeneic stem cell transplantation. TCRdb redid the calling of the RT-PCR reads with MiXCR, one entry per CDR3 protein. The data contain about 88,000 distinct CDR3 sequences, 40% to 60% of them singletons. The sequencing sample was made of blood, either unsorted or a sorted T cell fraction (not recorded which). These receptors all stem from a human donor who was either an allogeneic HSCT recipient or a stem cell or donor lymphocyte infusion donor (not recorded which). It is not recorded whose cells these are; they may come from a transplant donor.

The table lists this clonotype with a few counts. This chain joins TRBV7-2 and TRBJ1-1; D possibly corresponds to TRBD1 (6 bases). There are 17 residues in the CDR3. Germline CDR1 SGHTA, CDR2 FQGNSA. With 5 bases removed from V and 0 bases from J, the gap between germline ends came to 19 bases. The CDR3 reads CASSQLTFDRLNTEAFF. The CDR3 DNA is TGTGCCAGCAGCCAACTGACCTTTGACAGGCTGAACACTGAAGCTTTCTTT. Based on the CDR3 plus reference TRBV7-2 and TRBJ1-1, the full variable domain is GAGVSQSPSNKVTEKGKDVELRCDPISGHTALYWYRQSLGQGLEFLIYFQGNSAPDKSGLPSDRFSAERTGGSVSTLTIQRTQQEDSAVYLCASSQLTFDRLNTEAFFGQGTRLTVV.

The CDR3 sequence: CASRSGTHYGYTF. The DNA for the CDR3 is TGTGCCAGCAGATCCGGGACACACTATGGCTACACCTTC. This chain links TRBV27 with TRBJ1-2, with a tentative D call TRBD1 (6 bases). CDR3 length: 13 residues. V was pared by 6 bases and J by 3 bases, with 11 bases between. Germline V lookup: CDR1 MNHEY, CDR2 SMNVEV (reference sequence).

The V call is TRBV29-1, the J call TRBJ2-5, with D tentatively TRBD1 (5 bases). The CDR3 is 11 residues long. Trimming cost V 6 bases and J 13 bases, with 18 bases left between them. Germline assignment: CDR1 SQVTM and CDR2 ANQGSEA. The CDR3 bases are TGCAGCGTCCCTGGTAGGGGTCAAGTGTACTTC. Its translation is CSVPGRGQVYF. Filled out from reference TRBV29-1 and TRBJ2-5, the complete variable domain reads SAVISQKPSRDICQRGTSLTIQCQVDSQVTMMFWYRQQPGQSLTLIATANQGSEATYESGFVIDKFPISRPNLTFSTLTVSNMSPEDSSIYLCSVPGRGQVYFGPGTRLLVL.

CDR3 in DNA: TGTGCCAGCAGAGTAGGGGTGGTTAATTCACCCCTCCACTTT. Translating it yields CASRVGVVNSPLHF. The chain has TRBV6-5 and TRBJ1-6; perhaps TRBD1 as D (5 bases). The CDR3 loop spans 14 amino acids. Germline CDR1 MNHEY, CDR2 SVGAGI. Trimming pared 6 bases from V and 6 bases from J, leaving 12 bases between.

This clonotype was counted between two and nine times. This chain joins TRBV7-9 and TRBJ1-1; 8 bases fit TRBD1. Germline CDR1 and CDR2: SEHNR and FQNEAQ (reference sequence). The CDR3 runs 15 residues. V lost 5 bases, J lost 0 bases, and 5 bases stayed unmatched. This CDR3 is CASSLGTGLNTEAFF. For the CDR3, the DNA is TGTGCCAGCAGCCTGGGGACAGGATTGAACACTGAAGCTTTCTTT.

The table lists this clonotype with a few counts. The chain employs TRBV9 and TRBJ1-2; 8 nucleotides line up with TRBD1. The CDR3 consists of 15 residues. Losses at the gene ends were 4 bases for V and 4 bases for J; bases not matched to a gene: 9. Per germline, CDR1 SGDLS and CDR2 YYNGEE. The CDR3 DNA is TGTGCCAGCAGCCCCTGGACAGGGACATCCTATGGCTACACCTTC. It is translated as CASSPWTGTSYGYTF.

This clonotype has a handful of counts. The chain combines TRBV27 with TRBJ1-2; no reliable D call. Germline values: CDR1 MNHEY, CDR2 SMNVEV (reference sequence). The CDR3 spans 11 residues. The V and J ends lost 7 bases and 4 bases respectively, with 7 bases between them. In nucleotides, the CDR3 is TGTGCCAGCAAGCTACCCTATGGCTACACCTTC. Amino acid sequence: CASKLPYGYTF.

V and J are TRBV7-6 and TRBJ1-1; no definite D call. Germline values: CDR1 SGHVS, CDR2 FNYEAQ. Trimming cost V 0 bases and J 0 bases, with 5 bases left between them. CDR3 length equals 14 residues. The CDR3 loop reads CASSLAGLNTEAFF. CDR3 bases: TGTGCCAGCAGCTTAGCTGGATTGAACACTGAAGCTTTCTTT.

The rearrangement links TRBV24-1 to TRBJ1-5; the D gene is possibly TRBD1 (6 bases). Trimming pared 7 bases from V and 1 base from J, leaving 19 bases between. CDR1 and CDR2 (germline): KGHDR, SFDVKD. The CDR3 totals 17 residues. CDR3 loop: CATSITGRTISNQPQHF. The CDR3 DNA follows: TGTGCCACCAGCATCACAGGGCGTACCATAAGCAATCAGCCCCAGCATTTT.

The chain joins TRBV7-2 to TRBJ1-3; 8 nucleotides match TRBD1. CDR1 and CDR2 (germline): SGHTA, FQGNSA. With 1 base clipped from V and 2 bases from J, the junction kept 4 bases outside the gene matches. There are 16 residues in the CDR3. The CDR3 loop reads CASSLDPDRAGNTIYF. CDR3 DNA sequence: TGTGCCAGCAGCTTAGACCCGGACAGGGCTGGAAACACCATATATTTT.

CDR3 amino acids: CASSPSGKGWDTEAFF. CDR3 coding DNA: TGTGCCAGCAGCCCGAGCGGAAAGGGTTGGGACACTGAAGCTTTCTTT. The chain combines TRBV21-1 with TRBJ1-1. TRBV21-1 is deemed a pseudogene. This CDR3 region has 16 residues.

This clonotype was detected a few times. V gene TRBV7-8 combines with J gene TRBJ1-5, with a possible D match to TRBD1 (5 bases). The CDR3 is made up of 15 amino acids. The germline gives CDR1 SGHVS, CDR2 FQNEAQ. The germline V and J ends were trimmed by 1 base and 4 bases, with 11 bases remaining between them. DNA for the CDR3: TGTGCCAGCAGCTTAGTAGCAGGGTTTAATCAGCCCCAGCATTTT. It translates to CASSLVAGFNQPQHF.

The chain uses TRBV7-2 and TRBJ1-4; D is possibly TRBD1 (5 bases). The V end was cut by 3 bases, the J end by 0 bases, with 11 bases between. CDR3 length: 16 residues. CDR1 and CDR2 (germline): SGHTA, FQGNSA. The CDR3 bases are TGTGCCAGCAGCTTGAACAGGCAATCAACTAATGAAAAACTGTTTTTT. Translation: CASSLNRQSTNEKLFF. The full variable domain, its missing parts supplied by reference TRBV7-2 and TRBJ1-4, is GAGVSQSPSNKVTEKGKDVELRCDPISGHTALYWYRQSLGQGLEFLIYFQGNSAPDKSGLPSDRFSAERTGGSVSTLTIQRTQQEDSAVYLCASSLNRQSTNEKLFFGSGTQLSVL.

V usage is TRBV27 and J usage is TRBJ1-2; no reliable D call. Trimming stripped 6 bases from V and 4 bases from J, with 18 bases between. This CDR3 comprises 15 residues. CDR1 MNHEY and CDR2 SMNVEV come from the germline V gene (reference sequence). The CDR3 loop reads CASSQALGTSYGYTF. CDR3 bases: TGTGCCAGCAGCCAGGCCCTGGGCACCAGCTATGGCTACACCTTC.

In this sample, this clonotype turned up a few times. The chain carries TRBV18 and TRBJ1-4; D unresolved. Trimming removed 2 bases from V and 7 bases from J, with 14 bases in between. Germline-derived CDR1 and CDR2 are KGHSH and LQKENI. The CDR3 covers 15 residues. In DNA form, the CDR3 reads TGTGCCAGCTCACCATTGGGGTCATTGGGTGAAAAACTGTTTTTT. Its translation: CASSPLGSLGEKLFF.

The CDR3 bases are TGTGCCAGCAGCTCGAACTACGAGCAGTACTTC. Protein product: CASSSNYEQYF. This chain connects TRBV7-9 to TRBJ2-7; no reliable D call. V was pared by 4 bases and J by 3 bases, with 4 bases between. Germline values: CDR1 SEHNR, CDR2 FQNEAQ (reference sequence). This CDR3 is built from 11 residues.

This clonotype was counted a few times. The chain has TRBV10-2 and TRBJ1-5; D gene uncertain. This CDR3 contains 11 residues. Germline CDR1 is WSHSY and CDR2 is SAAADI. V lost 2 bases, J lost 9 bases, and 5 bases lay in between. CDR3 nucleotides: TGCGCCAGCAGTGAGATGGGGCCCCAGCATTTT. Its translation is CASSEMGPQHF.

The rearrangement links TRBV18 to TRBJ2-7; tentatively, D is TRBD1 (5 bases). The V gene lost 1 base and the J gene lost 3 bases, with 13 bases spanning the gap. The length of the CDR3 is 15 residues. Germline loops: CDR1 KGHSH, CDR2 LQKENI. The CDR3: CASSPLDRALYEQYF. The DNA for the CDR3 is TGTGCCAGCTCACCACTTGACAGAGCCCTCTACGAGCAGTACTTC.

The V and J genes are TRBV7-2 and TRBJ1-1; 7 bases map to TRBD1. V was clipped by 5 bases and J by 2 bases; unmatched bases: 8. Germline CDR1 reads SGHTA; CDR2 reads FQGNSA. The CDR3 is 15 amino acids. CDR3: CASSPRQGPNTEAFF. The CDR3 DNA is TGTGCCAGCAGCCCACGACAGGGTCCCAACACTGAAGCTTTCTTT. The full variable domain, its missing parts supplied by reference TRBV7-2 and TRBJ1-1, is GAGVSQSPSNKVTEKGKDVELRCDPISGHTALYWYRQSLGQGLEFLIYFQGNSAPDKSGLPSDRFSAERTGGSVSTLTIQRTQQEDSAVYLCASSPRQGPNTEAFFGQGTRLTVV.

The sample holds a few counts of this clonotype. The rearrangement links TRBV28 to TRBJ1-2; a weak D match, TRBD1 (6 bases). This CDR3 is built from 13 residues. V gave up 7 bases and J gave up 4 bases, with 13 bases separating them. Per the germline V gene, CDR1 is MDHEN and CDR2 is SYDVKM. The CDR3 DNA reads TGTGCCAGCATCCCGGACAGCCTCTATGGCTACACCTTC. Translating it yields CASIPDSLYGYTF.

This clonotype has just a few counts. CDR3 protein: CSASDTGFRTDQPQHF. In DNA form, the CDR3 reads TGCAGTGCCAGCGATACAGGTTTTCGCACAGATCAGCCCCAGCATTTT. The chain joins TRBV20-1 to TRBJ1-5, with a tentative D call TRBD1 (5 bases). Germline V gene lookup returns CDR1 DFQATT and CDR2 SNEGSKA (reference sequence). This CDR3 has 16 amino acids. V lost 6 bases to trimming and J lost 5 bases, with 23 bases between them.

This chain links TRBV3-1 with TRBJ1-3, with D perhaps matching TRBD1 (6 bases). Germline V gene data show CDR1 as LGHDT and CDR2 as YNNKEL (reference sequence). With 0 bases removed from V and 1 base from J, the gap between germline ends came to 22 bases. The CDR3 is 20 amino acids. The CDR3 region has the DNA TGTGCCAGCAGCCAAGATGCTTTGGGGGCAGGGACGTATTCTGGAAACACCATATATTTT. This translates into CASSQDALGAGTYSGNTIYF.

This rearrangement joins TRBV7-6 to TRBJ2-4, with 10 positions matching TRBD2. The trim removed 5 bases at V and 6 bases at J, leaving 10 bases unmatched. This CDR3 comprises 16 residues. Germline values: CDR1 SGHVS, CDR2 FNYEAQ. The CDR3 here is CASSPVAGGKGNIQYF. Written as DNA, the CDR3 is TGTGCCAGCAGCCCGGTAGCGGGGGGAAAGGGAAACATTCAGTACTTC.

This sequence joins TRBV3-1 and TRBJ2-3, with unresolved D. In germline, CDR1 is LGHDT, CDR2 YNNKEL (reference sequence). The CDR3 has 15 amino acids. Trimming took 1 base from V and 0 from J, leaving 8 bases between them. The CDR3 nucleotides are TGTGCCAGCAGCCAAGGTCCTACTAGCACAGATACGCAGTATTTT. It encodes CASSQGPTSTDTQYF.

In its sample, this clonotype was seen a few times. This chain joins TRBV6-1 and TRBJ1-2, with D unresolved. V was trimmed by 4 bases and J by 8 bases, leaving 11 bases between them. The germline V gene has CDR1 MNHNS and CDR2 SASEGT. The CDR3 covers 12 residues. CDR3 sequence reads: CASSVGYDGYTF. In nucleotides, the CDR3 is TGTGCCAGCAGTGTCGGCTACGACGGCTACACCTTC.

The CDR3 DNA sequence: TGTGCCAGCAGCCAAGAAGGGGTGAATAATGAAAAACTGTTTTTT. This translates into CASSQEGVNNEKLFF. The chain recombines TRBV3-1 with TRBJ1-4; D possibly corresponds to TRBD1 (5 bases). Looked up from germline, CDR1 is LGHDT and CDR2 is YNNKEL (reference sequence). Trimming cost V 0 bases and J 4 bases, with 9 bases left between them. CDR3 size: 15 residues.

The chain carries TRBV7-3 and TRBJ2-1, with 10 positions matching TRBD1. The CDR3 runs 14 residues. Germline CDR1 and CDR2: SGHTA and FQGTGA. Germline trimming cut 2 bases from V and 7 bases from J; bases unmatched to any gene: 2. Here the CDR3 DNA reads TGTGCCAGCAGCTTAGGGACAGGGGTGAATGAGCAGTTCTTC. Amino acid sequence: CASSLGTGVNEQFF. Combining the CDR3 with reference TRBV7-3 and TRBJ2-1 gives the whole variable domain GAGVSQTPSNKVTEKGKYVELRCDPISGHTALYWYRQSLGQGPEFLIYFQGTGAADDSGLPNDRFFAVRPEGSVSTLKIQRTERGDSAVYLCASSLGTGVNEQFFGPGTRLTVL.